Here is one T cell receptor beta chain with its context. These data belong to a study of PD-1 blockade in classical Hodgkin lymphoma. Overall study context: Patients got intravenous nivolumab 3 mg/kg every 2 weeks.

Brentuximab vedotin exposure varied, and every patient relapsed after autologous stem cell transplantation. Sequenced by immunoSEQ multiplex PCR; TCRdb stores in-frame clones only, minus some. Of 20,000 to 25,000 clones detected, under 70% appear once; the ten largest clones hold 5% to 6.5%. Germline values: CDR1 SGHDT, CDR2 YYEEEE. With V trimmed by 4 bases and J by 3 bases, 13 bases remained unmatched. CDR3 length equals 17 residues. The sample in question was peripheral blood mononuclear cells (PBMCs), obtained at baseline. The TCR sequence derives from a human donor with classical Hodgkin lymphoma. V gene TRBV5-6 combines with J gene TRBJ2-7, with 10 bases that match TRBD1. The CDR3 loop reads CASSLLQGTGAYYEQYF. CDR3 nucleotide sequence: TGTGCCAGCAGCCTTCTTCAAGGGACAGGGGCCTACTACGAGCAGTACTTC. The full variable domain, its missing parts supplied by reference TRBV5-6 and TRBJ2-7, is DAGVTQSPTHLIKTRGQQVTLRCSPKSGHDTVSWYQQALGQGPQFIFQYYEEEERQRGNFPDRFSGHQFPNYSSELNVNALLLGDSALYLCASSLLQGTGAYYEQYFGPGTRLTVT.